A selection of T cell receptor beta chains follows, all from one sample in a study of blood T cell repertoires in COVID-19. The table came from immunoSEQ multiplex PCR; TCRdb's copy has only in-frame clones and leaves some out. Of fewer than 30,000 clones listed, under 85% were seen once; the top ten hold more than 7.5%. The sequenced material came from peripheral blood. All receptors derive from a woman between 65 and 79 years old with active or convalescent COVID-19. Each CDR3 is given with its conserved first and last residue. The order of the fields is J gene, clone size, D gene, V gene, CDR3 protein, CDR3 DNA. A D gene is named only where the DNA matches it firmly. Clone size is given for some rows only: seen once, a few or many times, or a class if the clone is expanded.

j_call: TRBJ2-3
clone_size: NA
d_call: TRBD2
v_call: TRBV29-1
cdr3_aa: CSVVSTSGFTDTQYF
cdr3_nt: TGCAGCGTTGTCTCGACTAGCGGATTCACAGATACGCAGTATTTT

j_call: TRBJ1-2
clone_size: few
d_call: TRBD1
v_call: TRBV4-3
cdr3_aa: CASSLTGGWYYGYTF
cdr3_nt: TGCGCCAGCAGCCTAACAGGGGGCTGGTATTACGGCTACACCTTC

j_call: TRBJ2-7
clone_size: NA
d_call: NA
v_call: TRBV5-1
cdr3_aa: CASNTQGSHEQYF
cdr3_nt: TGCGCCAGCAACACCCAGGGGAGCCACGAGCAGTACTTC

j_call: TRBJ1-1
clone_size: few
d_call: NA
v_call: TRBV18
cdr3_aa: CASSPLGGNTEAFF
cdr3_nt: TGTGCCAGCTCACCACTCGGCGGGAACACTGAAGCTTTCTTT

j_call: TRBJ2-1
clone_size: NA
d_call: TRBD1
v_call: TRBV4-3
cdr3_aa: CASSQGRQGNYNEQFF
cdr3_nt: TGCGCCAGCAGCCAAGGTCGACAGGGGAACTACAATGAGCAGTTCTTC

j_call: TRBJ2-6
clone_size: once
d_call: NA
v_call: TRBV2
cdr3_aa: CASSRGSGANVLTF
cdr3_nt: TGTGCCAGCAGCCGGGGGTCTGGGGCCAACGTCCTGACTTTC

j_call: TRBJ2-5
clone_size: NA
d_call: NA
v_call: TRBV5-5
cdr3_aa: CASSPHKTTSTETQYF
cdr3_nt: TGTGCCAGCAGCCCACATAAGACTACTAGCACGGAGACCCAGTACTTC

j_call: TRBJ2-1
clone_size: NA
d_call: NA
v_call: TRBV12-3/TRBV12-4
cdr3_aa: CASSLTGLDQFF
cdr3_nt: TGTGCCAGCAGTTTAACGGGATTGGACCAGTTCTTC

j_call: TRBJ2-1
clone_size: few
d_call: TRBD2
v_call: TRBV10-3
cdr3_aa: CAISESRGGTTNEQFF
cdr3_nt: TGTGCCATCAGTGAGTCGAGAGGCGGGACTACCAATGAGCAGTTCTTC

j_call: TRBJ2-1
clone_size: NA
d_call: TRBD1
v_call: TRBV11-2
cdr3_aa: CASSLAPDRVTYNEQFF
cdr3_nt: TGTGCCAGCAGCTTAGCCCCGGACAGGGTAACCTACAATGAGCAGTTCTTC

j_call: TRBJ2-3
clone_size: NA
d_call: TRBD1
v_call: TRBV14
cdr3_aa: CASSPGTGGTDTQYF
cdr3_nt: TGTGCCAGCAGCCCCGGGACAGGGGGCACAGATACGCAGTATTTT